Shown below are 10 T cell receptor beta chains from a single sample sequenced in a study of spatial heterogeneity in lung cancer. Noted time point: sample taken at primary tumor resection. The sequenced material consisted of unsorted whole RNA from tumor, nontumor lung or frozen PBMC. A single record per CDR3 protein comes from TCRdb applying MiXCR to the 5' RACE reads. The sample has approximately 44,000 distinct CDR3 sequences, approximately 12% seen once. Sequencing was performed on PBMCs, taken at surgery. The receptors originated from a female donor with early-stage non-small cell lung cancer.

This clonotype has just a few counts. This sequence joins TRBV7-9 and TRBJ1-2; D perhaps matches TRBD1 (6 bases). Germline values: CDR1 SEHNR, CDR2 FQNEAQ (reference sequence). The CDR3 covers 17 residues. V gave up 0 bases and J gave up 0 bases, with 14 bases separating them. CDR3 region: CASSLALGGAANYGYTF. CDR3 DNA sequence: TGTGCCAGCAGCTTAGCGCTTGGGGGCGCAGCTAACTATGGCTACACCTTC. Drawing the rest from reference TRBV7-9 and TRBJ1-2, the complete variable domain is DTGVSQNPRHKITKRGQNVTFRCDPISEHNRLYWYRQTLGQGPEFLTYFQNEAQLEKSRLLSDRFSAERPKGSFSTLEIQRTEQGDSAMYLCASSLALGGAANYGYTFGSGTRLTVV.

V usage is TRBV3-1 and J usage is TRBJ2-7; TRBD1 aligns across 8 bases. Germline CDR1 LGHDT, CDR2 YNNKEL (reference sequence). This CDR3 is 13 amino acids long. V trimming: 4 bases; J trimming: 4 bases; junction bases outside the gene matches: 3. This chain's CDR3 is CASSPTGEYEQYF. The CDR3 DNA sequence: TGTGCCAGCAGCCCGACAGGGGAGTACGAGCAGTACTTC.

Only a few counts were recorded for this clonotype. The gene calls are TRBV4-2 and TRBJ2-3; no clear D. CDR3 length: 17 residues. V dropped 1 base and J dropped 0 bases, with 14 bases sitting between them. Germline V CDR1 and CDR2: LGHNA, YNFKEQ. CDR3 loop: CASSQGVAGSSTDTQYF. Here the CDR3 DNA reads TGTGCCAGCAGCCAAGGAGTCGCCGGCTCTAGCACAGATACGCAGTATTTT.

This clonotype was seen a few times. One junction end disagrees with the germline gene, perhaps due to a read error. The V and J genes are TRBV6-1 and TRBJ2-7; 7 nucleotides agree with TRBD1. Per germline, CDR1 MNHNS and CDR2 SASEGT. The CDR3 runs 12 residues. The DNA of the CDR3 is TGTGCCAGCAGTAGACGGGACAGCGTGAAAGCCTTC. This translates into CASSRRDSVKAF.

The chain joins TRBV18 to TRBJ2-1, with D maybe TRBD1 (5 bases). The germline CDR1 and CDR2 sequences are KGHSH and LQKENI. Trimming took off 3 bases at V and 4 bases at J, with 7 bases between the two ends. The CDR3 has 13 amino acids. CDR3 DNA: TGTGCCAGCTCACCTGACAGTTACAATGAGCAGTTCTTC. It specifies CASSPDSYNEQFF. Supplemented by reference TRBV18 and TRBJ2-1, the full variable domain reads NAGVMQNPRHLVRRRGQEARLRCSPMKGHSHVYWYRQLPEEGLKFMVYLQKENIIDESGMPKERFSAEFPKEGPSILRIQQVVRGDSAAYFCASSPDSYNEQFFGPGTRLTVL.

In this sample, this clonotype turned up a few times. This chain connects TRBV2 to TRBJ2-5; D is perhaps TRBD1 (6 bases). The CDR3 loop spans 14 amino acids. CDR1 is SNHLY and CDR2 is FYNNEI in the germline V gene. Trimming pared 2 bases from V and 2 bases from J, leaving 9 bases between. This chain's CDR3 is CASSEWTVQETQYF. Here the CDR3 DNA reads TGTGCCAGCAGTGAATGGACAGTACAAGAGACCCAGTACTTC. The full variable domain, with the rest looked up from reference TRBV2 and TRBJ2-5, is EPEVTQTPSHQVTQMGQEVILRCVPISNHLYFYWYRQILGQKVEFLVSFYNNEISEKSEIFDDQFSVERPDGSNFTLKIRSTKLEDSAMYFCASSEWTVQETQYFGPGTRLLVL.

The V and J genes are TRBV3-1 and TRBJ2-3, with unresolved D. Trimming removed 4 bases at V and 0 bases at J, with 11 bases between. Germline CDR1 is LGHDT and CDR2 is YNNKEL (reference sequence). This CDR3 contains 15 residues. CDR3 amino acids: CASSPTTYSTDTQYF. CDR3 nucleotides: TGTGCCAGCAGCCCGACAACCTATAGCACAGATACGCAGTATTTT.

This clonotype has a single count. The CDR3 bases are TGTGCCAGCAGCTTAGCCCGGGGTTGGGGGCAATTGGGAGAGACCCAGTACTTC. Amino acid sequence: CASSLARGWGQLGETQYF. The chain uses TRBV7-9 and TRBJ2-5; perhaps TRBD1 as D (6 bases). CDR1 and CDR2 from the germline V gene are SEHNR and FQNEAQ (reference sequence). V was cut by 0 bases and J by 4 bases, with 21 bases left in between. This CDR3 comprises 18 residues.

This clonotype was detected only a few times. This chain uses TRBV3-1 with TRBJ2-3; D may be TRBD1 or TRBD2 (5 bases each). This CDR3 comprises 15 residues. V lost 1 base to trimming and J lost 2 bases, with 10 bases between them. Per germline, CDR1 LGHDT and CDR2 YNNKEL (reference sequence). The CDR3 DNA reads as TGTGCCAGCAGCCAAGGGGACCTCCCCACAGATACGCAGTATTTT. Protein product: CASSQGDLPTDTQYF.

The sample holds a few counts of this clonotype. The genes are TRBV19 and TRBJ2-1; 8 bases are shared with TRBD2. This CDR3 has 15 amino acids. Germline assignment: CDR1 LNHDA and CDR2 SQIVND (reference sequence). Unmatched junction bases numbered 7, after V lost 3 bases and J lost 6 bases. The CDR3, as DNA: TGTGCCAGTAGTATCGGGGGGGCTAAAAGCAATGAGCAGTTCTTC. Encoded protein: CASSIGGAKSNEQFF.